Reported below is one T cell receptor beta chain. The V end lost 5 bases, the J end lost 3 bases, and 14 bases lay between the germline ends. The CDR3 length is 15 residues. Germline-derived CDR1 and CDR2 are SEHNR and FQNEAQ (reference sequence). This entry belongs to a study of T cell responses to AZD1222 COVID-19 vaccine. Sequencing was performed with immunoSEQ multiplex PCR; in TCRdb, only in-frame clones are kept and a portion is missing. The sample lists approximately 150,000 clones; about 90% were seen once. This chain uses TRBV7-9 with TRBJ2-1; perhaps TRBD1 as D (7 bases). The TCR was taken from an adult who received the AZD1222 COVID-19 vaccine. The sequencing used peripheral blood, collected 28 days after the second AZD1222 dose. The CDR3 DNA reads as TGTGCCAGCAGCCCCCGCGGGACAGACTACAATGAGCAGTTCTTC. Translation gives CASSPRGTDYNEQFF.